Following are 30 T cell receptor beta chains from one sample sequenced in a study of T cell repertoires in cytomegalovirus infection. TCRdb analysed the reads with MiXCR anew, one entry per CDR3 protein. This table holds hundreds of thousands of distinct CDR3 sequences, about 24% found once. Sequences were obtained from CD8+ T cells from PBMCs. The receptor source for this set is a human donor in good health (CMV status not recorded). Some clones in this sample may be carry-over from other donors' samples.

About this clonotype itself: A much larger clone differs by one base, so this may be a read error. This chain joins TRBV7-3 and TRBJ2-1; the match to TRBD2 covers 7 bases. Unmatched junction bases numbered 5, after V lost 2 bases and J lost 4 bases. The CDR3 extends over 15 amino acids. From germline, CDR1 is SGHTA and CDR2 FQGTGA. CDR3: CASSLGTTVYNEQFF. CDR3 in DNA: TGTGCCAGCAGCTTAGGGACTACTGTATACAATGAGCAGTTCTTC.

This clonotype was observed many times. V and J are TRBV2 and TRBJ2-7, with TRBD1 as a possible D gene (5 bases). With 7 bases removed from V and 3 bases from J, the gap between germline ends came to 10 bases. Germline CDR1 reads SNHLY; CDR2 reads FYNNEI. This CDR3 spans 12 amino acids. The CDR3 nucleotides read TGTGCCAGCAAGGGCAGGGTCTACGAGCAGTACTTC. Its translation: CASKGRVYEQYF. The variable domain in full, with the rest retrieved from reference TRBV2 and TRBJ2-7, is EPEVTQTPSHQVTQMGQEVILRCVPISNHLYFYWYRQILGQKVEFLVSFYNNEISEKSEIFDDQFSVERPDGSNFTLKIRSTKLEDSAMYFCASKGRVYEQYFGPGTRLTVT.

This clonotype was seen only a few times. The CDR3: CASSYSGTNTEAFF. CDR3 DNA: TGTGCCAGCAGTTATTCCGGGACAAACACTGAAGCTTTCTTT. The rearrangement joins TRBV6-5 to TRBJ1-1, with D possibly TRBD1 on 6 matching bases. Germline lookup yields CDR1 MNHEY and CDR2 SVGAGI. The germline V and J ends were trimmed by 3 bases and 2 bases, with 10 bases remaining between them. CDR3 length: 14 amino acids.

This clonotype was seen a few times. The chain joins TRBV12-3 or TRBV12-4 to TRBJ2-5; the D is unclear. The V end lost 7 bases, the J end lost 4 bases, and 10 bases lay between the germline ends. CDR3 length: 12 amino acids. For the CDR3, the DNA is TGTGCCAGCATGTTATTTGGAGAGACCCAGTACTTC. As protein: CASMLFGETQYF.

This sequence joins TRBV7-3 and TRBJ2-3, with D uncertain. Germline V lookup: CDR1 SGHTA, CDR2 FQGTGA. Deletions cut 5 bases from V and 1 base from J, with 10 bases between. The length of the CDR3 is 14 residues. CDR3 in DNA: TGTGCCAGCAGCACGCAGACACGCACAGATACGCAGTATTTT. This sequence encodes CASSTQTRTDTQYF.

As to this clonotype: A much larger clone differs from this one at a single base, so this may be a read error. This sequence joins TRBV7-2 and TRBJ2-2; 14 nucleotides match TRBD2. The junction had 12 bases not matched to a gene; V was cut back by 5 bases and J by 1 base. CDR3 size: 20 residues. Germline CDR1 reads SGHTA; CDR2 reads FQGNSA. In DNA form, the CDR3 reads TGTGCCAGCAGCCGATATGCCGGGACTAGCGGGGGACAGAACACCGGGGAGCTGTTTTTT. Protein sequence: CASSRYAGTSGGQNTGELFF.

Here the CDR3 reads CASSLIGGGAANIQYF. The DNA for the CDR3 is TGTGCCAGCAGTTTGATAGGCGGGGGGGCGGCAAACATTCAGTACTTC. The chain has TRBV28 and TRBJ2-4, with TRBD2 matching 9 bases. This CDR3 is 16 amino acids long. CDR1 and CDR2 (germline): MDHEN, SYDVKM. V shed 3 bases and J 6 bases; nucleotides not matched to a gene: 9.

The V gene is TRBV20-1, the J gene TRBJ2-1; a possible D gene is TRBD1 (5 bases). The CDR3 loop spans 13 amino acids. Germline V CDR1 and CDR2: DFQATT, SNEGSKA (reference sequence). Trimming left V 2 bases short and J 3 bases short, with 8 bases between. The CDR3 DNA reads as TGCAGTGCTAGACAGGGCTACTACAATGAGCAGTTCTTC. Translated, it gives CSARQGYYNEQFF.

A word on this clonotype: A much more abundant neighbour one base away suggests this may be a read error. The chain links TRBV7-8 to TRBJ1-5; D gene ambiguous. The CDR3 is made up of 12 amino acids. Germline V CDR1 and CDR2: SGHVS, FQNEAQ. CDR3 DNA sequence: TGTGTCAGCAGCACTAGAAGACAGCCCCAGCATTTT. This encodes CVSSTRRQPQHF.

The chain recombines TRBV20-1 with TRBJ1-2; D not certain. The CDR3 sequence is 10 residues long. Germline V gene data show CDR1 as DFQATT and CDR2 as SNEGSKA (reference sequence). Trimming pared 5 bases from V and 5 bases from J, leaving 6 bases between. CDR3 residues: CSALGYGYTF. CDR3 DNA sequence: TGCAGTGCTCTAGGGTATGGCTACACCTTC.

On this clonotype: This sequence may be a read error, since a much larger clone differs from it by one base. The chain combines TRBV4-1 with TRBJ2-3; 11 bases match TRBD1. The CDR3 is 16 residues long. The V segment lost 10 bases and the J segment 3 bases; nucleotides outside the gene matches: 12. The germline CDR1 and CDR2 sequences are MGHRA and YSYEKL. The DNA of the CDR3 is TGCGCCAACAGAAGCGGGACAGGGGGAGGAACAGATACGCAGTATTTT. Protein sequence: CANRSGTGGGTDTQYF.

The table lists this clonotype with a few counts. V usage is TRBV29-1 and J usage is TRBJ2-1, with unresolved D. This CDR3 is 15 amino acids long. Germline loops: CDR1 SQVTM, CDR2 ANQGSEA. V was shortened by 1 base and J by 0 bases, with 10 bases between the two germline ends. DNA of the CDR3: TGCAGCGTTGAAGGCAGGTTAAGCTCCTACAATGAGCAGTTCTTC. Encoded protein: CSVEGRLSSYNEQFF.

The V call is TRBV7-9, the J call TRBJ1-2; TRBD1 matches at 7 bases. The CDR3 length is 16 residues. V was pared by 7 bases and J by 4 bases, with 15 bases of the junction left unmatched. Per the germline V gene, CDR1 is SEHNR and CDR2 is FQNEAQ (reference sequence). The CDR3 DNA reads TGTGCCAGCACCGGCATTACAGGGGAAGTGAGCTATGGCTACACCTTC. It codes for CASTGITGEVSYGYTF.

Of note for this clonotype: Germline is not matched at one junction end, which may reflect a read error. This rearrangement joins TRBV6-2 or TRBV6-3 to TRBJ1-5; D might be TRBD1 (5 bases). This CDR3 has 15 residues. The germline V gene encodes CDR1 MNHEY and CDR2 SVGEGT. The CDR3 DNA reads TGTGCCAGCAGTATGTCGGGGACTAGCAATCAGCCCCGGCATTTT. Translated, it gives CASSMSGTSNQPRHF.

A few counts support this clonotype. The genes are TRBV28 and TRBJ1-1; no clear D gene. This CDR3 has 14 residues. The V end lost 6 bases, the J end lost 2 bases, and 13 bases lay between the germline ends. Germline CDR1 is MDHEN and CDR2 is SYDVKM. CDR3 in DNA: TGTGCCAGCAGCGCTCGGGGTTACAACACTGAAGCTTTCTTT. This translates into CASSARGYNTEAFF.

This clonotype was detected a few times. The rearrangement links TRBV7-9 to TRBJ1-4; D might be TRBD1 (6 bases). Per the germline V gene, CDR1 is SEHNR and CDR2 is FQNEAQ (reference sequence). This CDR3 has 17 residues. Trimming shortened V by 5 bases and J by 5 bases, and 21 bases separated the two germline ends. This CDR3 reads CASSPTGKGPANEKLFF. The DNA for the CDR3 is TGTGCCAGCAGCCCCACAGGGAAGGGGCCCGCGAATGAAAAACTGTTTTTT.

This clonotype came up many times. The gene calls are TRBV6-2 or TRBV6-3 and TRBJ2-7; weak D call: TRBD1 (6 bases). Trimming removed 2 bases at V and 1 base at J, with 9 bases between. This CDR3 spans 14 amino acids. CDR1 and CDR2 from the germline V gene are MNHEY and SVGEGT. The CDR3 nucleotides read TGTGCCAGCAGTTACGACAGGTATTCCTACGAGCAGTACGTC. This encodes CASSYDRYSYEQYV.

V usage is TRBV6-2 or TRBV6-3 and J usage is TRBJ1-1; tentatively, D is TRBD1 (5 bases). V gave up 6 bases and J gave up 6 bases, with 17 bases separating them. There are 14 residues in the CDR3. Germline V gene sequence: CDR1 MNHEY, CDR2 SVGEGT. CDR3 sequence (DNA): TGTGCCAGCAGCCCACGGGACGGGGTCCCTGAAGCTTTCTTT. It translates to CASSPRDGVPEAFF.

This clonotype turned up a few times. The chain combines TRBV28 with TRBJ1-3; no reliable D call. The length of the CDR3 is 14 residues. Germline assignment: CDR1 MDHEN and CDR2 SYDVKM. V lost 5 bases, J lost 7 bases, and 15 bases lay in between. The CDR3 here is CASSSRRRGNTIYF. CDR3 coding DNA: TGTGCCAGCAGTAGTCGTAGGAGAGGCAACACCATATATTTT. The whole variable domain, filled in from reference TRBV28 and TRBJ1-3, reads DVKVTQSSRYLVKRTGEKVFLECVQDMDHENMFWYRQDPGLGLRLIYFSYDVKMKEKGDIPEGYSVSREKKERFSLILESASTNQTSMYLCASSSRRRGNTIYFGEGSWLTVV.

The chain uses TRBV5-6 and TRBJ2-1, with no clear D. Germline V gene lookup returns CDR1 SGHDT and CDR2 YYEEEE. The V and J ends lost 6 bases and 5 bases respectively, with 15 bases between them. The CDR3 length is 14 residues. CDR3 DNA sequence: TGTGCCAGCACCCCCGAGACAAGGAACAATGAGCAGTTCTTC. It codes for CASTPETRNNEQFF. The entire variable domain, with the rest obtained from reference TRBV5-6 and TRBJ2-1, is as follows: DAGVTQSPTHLIKTRGQQVTLRCSPKSGHDTVSWYQQALGQGPQFIFQYYEEEERQRGNFPDRFSGHQFPNYSSELNVNALLLGDSALYLCASTPETRNNEQFFGPGTRLTVL.

Details on this clonotype: Sequence at one end of the junction differs from germline and may be a read error. CDR3 protein: CAISEGVNYGCTF. CDR3 DNA: TGTGCCATCAGTGAGGGGGTTAACTATGGCTGCACCTTC. The rearrangement links TRBV10-3 to TRBJ1-2; D remains ambiguous. The germline V gene encodes CDR1 ENHRY and CDR2 SYGVKD. The CDR3 is made up of 13 amino acids.

Worth noting for this clonotype: A clone one base away is much larger, so this may be a read error. V is TRBV12-3 or TRBV12-4 and J is TRBJ2-5; no clear D gene. V was cut by 6 bases and J by 4 bases, with 12 bases left in between. The CDR3 covers 13 residues. CDR3 DNA sequence: TGTGCCAGCAGCCAGTCTAGGCCAGAGACCCAGTACTTC. Translating gives CASSQSRPETQYF.

This clonotype has more than one count but fewer than ten. V and J are TRBV14 and TRBJ2-1, with D perhaps TRBD2 (6 bases). The CDR3 has 13 residues. V gave up 2 bases and J gave up 8 bases, with 10 bases separating them. Germline assignment: CDR1 SGHDN and CDR2 FVKESK. The CDR3 DNA is TGTGCCAGCAGCCAAAGGAGGGGTCATGAGCAGTTCTTC. Translating it yields CASSQRRGHEQFF. Supplemented by reference TRBV14 and TRBJ2-1, the full variable domain reads EAGVTQFPSHSVIEKGQTVTLRCDPISGHDNLYWYRRVMGKEIKFLLHFVKESKQDESGMPNNRFLAERTGGTYSTLKVQPAELEDSGVYFCASSQRRGHEQFFGPGTRLTVL.

Note on this clonotype: This clone may be a read error of a much larger clone one base away. J is TRBJ1-5 and V is TRBV7-6; TRBD1 matches 11 bases. Germline-derived CDR1 and CDR2 are SGHVS and FNYEAQ. The CDR3 totals 15 residues. In DNA form, the CDR3 reads TGTGCCAGCAGCCCCTGGACAGGGGGCAATCAGTCCCAGCATTTT. Translated: CASSPWTGGNQSQHF. Together with reference TRBV7-6 and TRBJ1-5, the CDR3 gives the full variable domain: GAGVSQSPRYKVTKRGQDVALRCDPISGHVSLYWYRQALGQGPEFLTYFNYEAQQDKSGLPNDRFSAERPEGSISTLTIQRTEQRDSAMYRCASSPWTGGNQSQHFGDGTRLSIL.

The chain is built from TRBV7-9 and TRBJ2-4; 10 bases fit TRBD1. CDR1 is SEHNR and CDR2 is FQNEAQ in the germline V gene (reference sequence). With V trimmed by 5 bases and J by 9 bases, 7 bases remained unmatched. The CDR3 runs to 14 residues. DNA of the CDR3: TGTGCCAGCAGCAACCGGACAGGGGGTGGCATTCAGTACTTC. It specifies CASSNRTGGGIQYF. Together with reference TRBV7-9 and TRBJ2-4, the CDR3 gives the full variable domain: DTGVSQNPRHKITKRGQNVTFRCDPISEHNRLYWYRQTLGQGPEFLTYFQNEAQLEKSRLLSDRFSAERPKGSFSTLEIQRTEQGDSAMYLCASSNRTGGGIQYFGAGTRLSVL.

This clonotype was seen only a few times. The rearrangement links TRBV20-1 to TRBJ2-5, with 9 nucleotides matching TRBD2. This CDR3 has 16 amino acids. V gave up 1 base and J gave up 1 base; unmatched junction bases: 7. Germline V lookup: CDR1 DFQATT, CDR2 SNEGSKA (reference sequence). CDR3 DNA: TGCAGTGCTAGAGTGGCTAGCGGGGCCTCCCAAGAGACCCAGTACTTC. It yields the protein CSARVASGASQETQYF.

The chain uses TRBV29-1 and TRBJ2-3; tentative D call: TRBD1 (5 bases). This CDR3 has 13 amino acids. From germline, CDR1 is SQVTM and CDR2 ANQGSEA. V lost 0 bases, J lost 8 bases, and 12 bases lay in between. The CDR3 DNA reads as TGCAGCGTTGAAGATCGGCCTCAGGGTACGCAGTATTTT. Amino acid sequence: CSVEDRPQGTQYF.

This clonotype was observed a handful of times. The V and J genes are TRBV28 and TRBJ2-1; 12 nucleotides line up with TRBD1. The CDR3 is made up of 17 amino acids. V lost 11 bases and J lost 0; bases outside the gene matches: 11. The germline CDR1 and CDR2 sequences are MDHEN and SYDVKM. CDR3 in DNA: TGTGCCTCCGGGACAGGGGGCCCCTATGACTCCTACAATGAGCAGTTCTTC. This translates into CASGTGGPYDSYNEQFF.

In this sample, this clonotype turned up many times. The CDR3 DNA is TGTGCCAGCAGTTTAACTGGACCCTACGAGCAGTACTTC. Residues: CASSLTGPYEQYF. This chain connects TRBV12-3 or TRBV12-4 to TRBJ2-7, with D unresolved. V lost 2 bases, J lost 2 bases, and 7 bases lay in between. This CDR3 spans 13 amino acids.

A note on this clonotype: This CDR3 fails to terminate in the conserved phenylalanine or tryptophan, so it likely reflects a read error. The rearrangement uses TRBV6-5 and TRBJ1-1, with D possibly matching TRBD1 (6 bases). Germline values: CDR1 MNHEY, CDR2 SVGAGI. The CDR3 is made up of 14 amino acids. The CDR3 loop reads CASSYGGSNTEAFC. CDR3 in DNA: TGTGCTAGCAGTTACGGGGGCAGTAACACTGAAGCTTTCTGT.